The 16 T cell receptor beta chains in this list originate from one sample, sequenced in a study of response to subunit inactivated influenza vaccine. Each CDR3 protein gets one entry after TCRdb re-called the RT-PCR reads with MiXCR. This table has about 830,000 distinct CDR3 sequences, roughly 20% appearing once. Sequencing was performed on PBMCs from blood, taken around 5 days after vaccination. The receptors stem from a man aged 50 or older who received an inactivated influenza vaccine.

This clonotype was recorded at least ten times. V and J are TRBV12-3 or TRBV12-4 and TRBJ1-5, with D unresolved. The length of the CDR3 is 13 residues. V gave up 5 bases and J gave up 2 bases, with 7 bases separating them. In DNA form, the CDR3 reads TGTGCCAGCAGTACCCTAGGCAATCAGCCCCAGCATTTT. This encodes CASSTLGNQPQHF.

The chain links TRBV10-3 to TRBJ1-1; no clear D. The CDR3 contains 14 residues. CDR1 is ENHRY and CDR2 is SYGVKD in the germline V gene. Trimming stripped 4 bases from V and 1 base from J, with 10 bases between. The CDR3, as DNA: TGTGCCATCAGTGCAATCAGCGCGAACACTGAAGCTTTCTTT. Residues: CAISAISANTEAFF.

The V and J genes are TRBV12-3 or TRBV12-4 and TRBJ1-2, with TRBD1 matching over 7 bases. V was clipped by 5 bases and J by 8 bases; unmatched bases: 11. The CDR3 is made up of 14 amino acids. CDR3 region: CASSNGSGGKGYTF. The CDR3 DNA follows: TGTGCCAGCAGTAATGGTTCAGGGGGAAAGGGCTACACCTTC.

This clonotype was found many times. This chain links TRBV20-1 with TRBJ2-1; D tentatively reads TRBD1 or TRBD2 (5 bases each). The germline V and J ends were trimmed by 3 bases and 2 bases, with 17 bases remaining between them. The CDR3 is 16 residues long. Germline CDR1 is DFQATT and CDR2 is SNEGSKA (reference sequence). The CDR3 DNA sequence: TGCAGTGCTAGGACCATCGGGACGGCCGCCTACAATGAGCAGTTCTTC. Translated, it gives CSARTIGTAAYNEQFF.

This clonotype has a handful of counts. The V and J genes are TRBV9 and TRBJ2-2; 12 bases align to TRBD2. Germline CDR1 is SGDLS and CDR2 is YYNGEE. CDR3 length: 15 residues. The junction had 6 bases not matched to a gene; V was cut back by 6 bases and J by 6 bases. The CDR3 DNA sequence: TGTGCCAGCACCGGAGGACTAGCGGGGCCCGGGGAGCTGTTTTTT. Protein sequence: CASTGGLAGPGELFF.

This clonotype appeared a few times. This chain's CDR3 is CSATGGRYNEQFF. CDR3 DNA: TGCAGTGCTACGGGGGGGCGTTACAATGAGCAGTTCTTC. The chain employs TRBV20-1 and TRBJ2-1, with 8 bases identical to TRBD2. Germline lookup yields CDR1 DFQATT and CDR2 SNEGSKA (reference sequence). The CDR3 covers 13 residues. V was pared by 4 bases and J by 4 bases, with 3 bases of the junction left unmatched.

This chain links TRBV24-1 with TRBJ2-1, with D perhaps matching TRBD2 (6 bases). CDR3 length equals 14 residues. V was shortened by 7 bases and J by 4 bases, with 13 bases between the two germline ends. Germline loops: CDR1 KGHDR, CDR2 SFDVKD. CDR3 sequence (DNA): TGTGCCACCAGAGGCCGGGACTTATACAATGAGCAGTTCTTC. Its translation: CATRGRDLYNEQFF.

Only a few counts were recorded for this clonotype. V usage is TRBV7-9 and J usage is TRBJ2-1; D tentatively fits TRBD1 or TRBD2 (5 bases each). This CDR3 has 16 amino acids. Germline values: CDR1 SEHNR, CDR2 FQNEAQ (reference sequence). Trimming removed 1 base from V and 2 bases from J, with 12 bases in between. The CDR3: CASSLGGYSAYNEQFF. DNA for the CDR3: TGTGCCAGCAGCTTAGGGGGGTACTCCGCCTACAATGAGCAGTTCTTC.

The J gene is TRBJ2-7, the V gene TRBV18, with D unresolved. With 6 bases removed from V and 4 bases from J, the gap between germline ends came to 13 bases. The CDR3 length is 13 residues. Germline loops: CDR1 KGHSH, CDR2 LQKENI. CDR3: CASSLSDGYEQYF. Written as DNA, the CDR3 is TGTGCCAGCTCCCTTTCGGACGGTTACGAGCAGTACTTC.

This clonotype has more than one count but fewer than ten. CDR3 sequence reads: CATGGGLSYEQYF. CDR3 bases: TGTGCCACAGGGGGCGGGCTCTCCTACGAGCAGTACTTC. This sequence joins TRBV7-9 and TRBJ2-7, with 8 bases matching TRBD1. The trim removed 10 bases at V and 0 bases at J, leaving 5 bases unmatched. Per germline, CDR1 SEHNR and CDR2 FQNEAQ (reference sequence). The CDR3 length is 13 residues.

The CDR3 DNA follows: TGCAGTGCCTCTACTGGGGACAGCCCTTCTCTTAACTATGGCTACACCTTC. Translation: CSASTGDSPSLNYGYTF. V and J are TRBV20-1 and TRBJ1-2, with TRBD1 identical over 7 bases. The germline gives CDR1 DFQATT, CDR2 SNEGSKA (reference sequence). Trimming took 6 bases from V and 1 from J; bases not matched to a gene: 17. CDR3 length: 17 residues.

This clonotype was seen more than once but under ten times. The chain is built from TRBV7-2 and TRBJ1-2, with D hard to call. This CDR3 is built from 14 residues. CDR1 and CDR2 from the germline V gene are SGHTA and FQGNSA. Trimming removed 4 bases from V and 2 bases from J, with 11 bases in between. CDR3 sequence reads: CASSSQVLNYGYTF. The CDR3 bases are TGTGCCAGCAGCTCCCAAGTATTAAACTATGGCTACACCTTC.

V usage is TRBV12-3 or TRBV12-4 and J usage is TRBJ2-2; D not resolved. The ends were cut back, 5 bases at V and 3 bases at J, with 10 bases in the middle. This CDR3 region has 14 residues. CDR3 sequence: CASSAADYTGELFF. CDR3 bases: TGTGCCAGCAGTGCGGCAGACTACACCGGGGAGCTGTTTTTT.

This chain joins TRBV20-1 and TRBJ2-1; D remains ambiguous. Germline lookup yields CDR1 DFQATT and CDR2 SNEGSKA (reference sequence). The germline V and J ends were trimmed by 5 bases and 1 base, with 9 bases remaining between them. CDR3 length: 13 amino acids. CDR3 nucleotides: TGCAGTGCTGTGACCGATTCCTACAATGAGCAGTTCTTC. The encoded protein is CSAVTDSYNEQFF.

This clonotype has only one observation. This chain links TRBV7-2 with TRBJ2-2, with 8 bases lining up with TRBD1. J lost 0 bases, V lost 8 bases, and 2 bases had no gene match. CDR3 length: 14 amino acids. CDR1 is SGHTA, CDR2 FQGNSA, per germline. The CDR3: CASLDRANTGELFF. CDR3 DNA sequence: TGTGCCAGCTTGGACAGGGCGAACACCGGGGAGCTGTTTTTT.

This clonotype was seen a handful of times. The rearrangement links TRBV7-2 to TRBJ2-5; 8 positions match TRBD2. V shed 1 base, J shed 2 bases, and the junction held 6 bases outside the gene matches. The CDR3 is made up of 16 amino acids. Germline V gene sequence: CDR1 SGHTA, CDR2 FQGNSA. The CDR3 DNA reads as TGTGCCAGCAGCTTAGGAGGCGGGGGGAAACAAGAGACCCAGTACTTC. Its translation is CASSLGGGGKQETQYF.